This T cell receptor (beta chain) was obtained from a study of cytomegalovirus exposure and HLA in healthy donors. Healthy bone marrow donors made up the donors. Per germline, CDR1 MNHEY and CDR2 SVGAGI. The CDR3 contains 11 residues. Trimming shortened V by 5 bases and J by 6 bases, and 7 bases separated the two germline ends. 13 Jbeta primers and 60 Vbeta primers were used for the PCR. Using immunoSEQ multiplex PCR, the repertoire was profiled, and TCRdb retains in-frame clones only, with some absent. The profile shows more than 90,000 clones, 60% to 80% of them singletons. Remarks on this clone: Its antigen is still unknown.

Findings of the study overall: Analyses of presence and absence presupposed an approximately uniform sequencing depth across donors. Some TCR beta chains (more than 150 of them) were listed as cytomegalovirus-associated. Later work associated approximately 17,000 TCR beta sequences with HLA alleles at 0.05 false discovery rate.

The rearrangement joins TRBV6-5 to TRBJ1-1; a weak D match, TRBD1 (5 bases). The sample comprised PBMCs. The sequence came from a man aged 50-60 years in good health and CMV-seropositive. The CDR3 is CASSQGAEAFF. The CDR3 DNA reads TGTGCCAGCAGTCAAGGGGCTGAAGCTTTCTTT.